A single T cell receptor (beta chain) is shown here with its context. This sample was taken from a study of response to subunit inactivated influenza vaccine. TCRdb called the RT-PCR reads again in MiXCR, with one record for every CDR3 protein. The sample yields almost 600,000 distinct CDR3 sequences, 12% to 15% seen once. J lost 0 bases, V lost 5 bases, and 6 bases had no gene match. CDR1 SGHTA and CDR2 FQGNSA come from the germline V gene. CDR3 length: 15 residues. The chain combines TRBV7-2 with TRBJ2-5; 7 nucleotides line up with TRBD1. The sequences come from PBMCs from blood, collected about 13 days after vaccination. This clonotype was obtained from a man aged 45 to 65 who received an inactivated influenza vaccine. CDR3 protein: CASSKQQGYQETQYF. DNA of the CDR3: TGTGCCAGCAGCAAACAACAGGGGTACCAAGAGACCCAGTACTTC.